This T cell receptor (beta chain) was found in a study of glioma-infiltrating T cells. Findings of the study overall: Gliomas, especially low-grade, showed above-expected tissue-blood divergence; non-neoplastic patients showed below.

Amplification of TCR alpha and beta CDR3 regions from RNA used iRepertoire nested multiplex PCR. TCRdb re-called the multiplex PCR reads with MiXCR, one entry per CDR3 protein. The sample has a few hundred thousand distinct CDR3 sequences, roughly two fifths seen once. This clonotype was recorded at least ten times. What it binds is not known. The source material was glioma tissue, nonneoplastic brain tissue, or PBMCs (not recorded which). This receptor was identified in a human donor with low-grade glioma or glioblastoma, undergoing nonglioma brain surgery, or in good health (not recorded which).

The CDR3 DNA reads TGTGCCAGCAAATTCGGGACAGGCTACACTGAAGCTTTCTTT. It yields the protein CASKFGTGYTEAFF. The V and J genes are TRBV27 and TRBJ1-1; 8 positions match TRBD1. The germline V gene has CDR1 MNHEY and CDR2 SMNVEV (reference sequence). The CDR3 is 14 amino acids. With V trimmed by 7 bases and J by 3 bases, 7 bases remained unmatched.